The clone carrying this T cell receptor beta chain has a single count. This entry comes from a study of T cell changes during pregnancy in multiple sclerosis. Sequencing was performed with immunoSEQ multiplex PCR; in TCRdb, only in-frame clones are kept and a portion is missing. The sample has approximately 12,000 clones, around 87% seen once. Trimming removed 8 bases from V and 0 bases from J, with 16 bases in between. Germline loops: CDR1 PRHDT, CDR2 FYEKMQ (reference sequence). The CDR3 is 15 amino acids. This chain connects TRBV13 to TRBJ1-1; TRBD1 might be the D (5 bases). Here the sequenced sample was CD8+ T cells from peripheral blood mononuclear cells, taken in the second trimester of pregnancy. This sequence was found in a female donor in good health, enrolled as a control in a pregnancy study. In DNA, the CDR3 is TGTGCCAGCGCAAACGGCGGGGGGATGAACACTGAAGCTTTCTTT. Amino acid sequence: CASANGGGMNTEAFF. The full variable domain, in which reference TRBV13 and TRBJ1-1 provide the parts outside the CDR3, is AAGVIQSPRHLIKEKRETATLKCYPIPRHDTVYWYQQGPGQDPQFLISFYEKMQSDKGSIPDRFSAQQFSDYHSELNMSSLELGDSALYFCASANGGGMNTEAFFGQGTRLTVV.